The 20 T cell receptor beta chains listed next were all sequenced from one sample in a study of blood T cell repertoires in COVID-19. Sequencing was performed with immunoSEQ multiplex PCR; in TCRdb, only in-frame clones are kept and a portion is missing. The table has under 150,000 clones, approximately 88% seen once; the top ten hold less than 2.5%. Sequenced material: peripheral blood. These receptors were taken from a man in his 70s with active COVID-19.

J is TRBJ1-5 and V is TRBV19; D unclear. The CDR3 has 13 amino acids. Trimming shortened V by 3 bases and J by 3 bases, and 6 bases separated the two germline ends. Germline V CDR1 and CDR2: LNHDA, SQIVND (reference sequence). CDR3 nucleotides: TGTGCCAGTAGTATCCGGGTCAATCAGCCCCAGCATTTT. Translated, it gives CASSIRVNQPQHF.

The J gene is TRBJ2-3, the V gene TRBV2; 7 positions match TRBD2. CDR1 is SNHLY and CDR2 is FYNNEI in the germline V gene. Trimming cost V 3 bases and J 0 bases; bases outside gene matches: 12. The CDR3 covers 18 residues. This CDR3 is CASSESLEGGASTDTQYF. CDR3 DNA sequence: TGTGCCAGCAGTGAGTCCCTGGAGGGAGGGGCTAGCACAGATACGCAGTATTTT.

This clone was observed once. CDR3 amino acids: CASSLWGPGQKSSYEQYF. The CDR3 nucleotides are TGTGCCAGCAGTTTATGGGGACCGGGACAGAAAAGCTCCTACGAGCAGTACTTC. The V and J genes are TRBV27 and TRBJ2-7; 7 nucleotides line up with TRBD1. The CDR3 contains 18 residues. V shed 1 base and J 0 bases; nucleotides not matched to a gene: 12. CDR1 is MNHEY, CDR2 SMNVEV, per germline (reference sequence).

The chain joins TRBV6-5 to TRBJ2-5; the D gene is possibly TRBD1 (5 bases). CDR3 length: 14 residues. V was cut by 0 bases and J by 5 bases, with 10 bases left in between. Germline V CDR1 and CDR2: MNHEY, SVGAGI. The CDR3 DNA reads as TGTGCCAGCAGTTACTCATTGGGGCGGGAGACCCAGTACTTC. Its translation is CASSYSLGRETQYF.

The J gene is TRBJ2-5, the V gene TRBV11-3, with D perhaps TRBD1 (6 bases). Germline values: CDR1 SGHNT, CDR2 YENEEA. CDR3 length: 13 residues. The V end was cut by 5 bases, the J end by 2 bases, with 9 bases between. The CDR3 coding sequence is TGTGCCAGCAGCACCGGACAGCAAGAGACCCAGTACTTC. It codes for CASSTGQQETQYF.

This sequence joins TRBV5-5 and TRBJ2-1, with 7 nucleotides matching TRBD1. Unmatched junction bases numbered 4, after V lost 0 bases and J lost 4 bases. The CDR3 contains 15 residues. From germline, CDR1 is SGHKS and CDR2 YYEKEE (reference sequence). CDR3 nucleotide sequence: TGTGCCAGCAGCTTGGACAGGGGCGCTTACAATGAGCAGTTCTTC. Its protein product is CASSLDRGAYNEQFF.

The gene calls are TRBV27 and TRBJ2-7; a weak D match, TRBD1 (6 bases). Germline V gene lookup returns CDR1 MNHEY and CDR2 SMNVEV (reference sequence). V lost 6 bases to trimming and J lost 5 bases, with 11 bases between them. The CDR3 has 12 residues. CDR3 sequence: CASRSSGDEQYF. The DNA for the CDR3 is TGTGCCAGCAGGTCGTCAGGGGACGAGCAGTACTTC.

In nucleotides, the CDR3 is TGTGCCAGCAGCGCGGGACAGGGTGGCACCTACGAGCAGTACTTC. Its translation is CASSAGQGGTYEQYF. This chain joins TRBV6-2 or TRBV6-3 and TRBJ2-7, with TRBD1 matching 9 bases. The V segment lost 6 bases and the J segment 2 bases; nucleotides outside the gene matches: 8. This CDR3 comprises 15 residues. Germline V CDR1 and CDR2: MNHEY, SVGEGT.

This chain's CDR3 is CASSFPEQFF. The CDR3 region has the DNA TGTGCCAGCAGCTTCCCGGAGCAGTTCTTC. This sequence joins TRBV7-9 and TRBJ2-1, with D unclear. There are 10 residues in the CDR3. Germline CDR1 is SEHNR and CDR2 is FQNEAQ (reference sequence). Trimming shortened V by 3 bases and J by 10 bases, and 4 bases separated the two germline ends.

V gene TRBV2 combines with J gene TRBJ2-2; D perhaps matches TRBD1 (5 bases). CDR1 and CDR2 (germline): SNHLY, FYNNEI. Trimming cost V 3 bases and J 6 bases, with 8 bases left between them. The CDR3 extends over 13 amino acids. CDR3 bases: TGTGCCAGCAGTGAGAAGGGGTCCGGGGAGCTGTTTTTT. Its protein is CASSEKGSGELFF.

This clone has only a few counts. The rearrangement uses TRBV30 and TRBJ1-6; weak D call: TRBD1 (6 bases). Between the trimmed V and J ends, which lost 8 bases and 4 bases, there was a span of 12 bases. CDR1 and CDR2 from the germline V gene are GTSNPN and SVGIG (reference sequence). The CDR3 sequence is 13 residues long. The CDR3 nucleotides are TGTGCCCAGACTACAGGGTATAATTCACCCCTCCACTTT. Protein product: CAQTTGYNSPLHF. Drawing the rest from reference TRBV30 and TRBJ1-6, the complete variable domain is SQTIHQWPATLVQPVGSPLSLECTVEGTSNPNLYWYRQAAGRGLQLLFYSVGIGQISSEVPQNLSASRPQDRQFILSSKKLLLSDSGFYLCAQTTGYNSPLHFGNGTRLTVT.

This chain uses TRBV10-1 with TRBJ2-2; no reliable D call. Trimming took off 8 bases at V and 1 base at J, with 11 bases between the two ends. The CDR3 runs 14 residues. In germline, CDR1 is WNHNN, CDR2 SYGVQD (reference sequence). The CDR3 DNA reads TGCGCCAGCTCTGGGCTAATGAACACCGGGGAGCTGTTTTTT. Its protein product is CASSGLMNTGELFF.

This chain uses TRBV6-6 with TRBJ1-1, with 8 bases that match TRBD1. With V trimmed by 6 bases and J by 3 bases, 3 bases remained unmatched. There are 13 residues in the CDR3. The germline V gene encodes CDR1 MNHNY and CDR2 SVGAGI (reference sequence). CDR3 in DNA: TGTGCCAGCAGGGGGACAGGTCACACTGAAGCTTTCTTT. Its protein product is CASRGTGHTEAFF.

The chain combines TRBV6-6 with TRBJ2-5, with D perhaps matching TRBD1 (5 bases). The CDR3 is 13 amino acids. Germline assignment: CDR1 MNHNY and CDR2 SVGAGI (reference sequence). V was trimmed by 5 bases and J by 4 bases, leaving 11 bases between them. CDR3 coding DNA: TGTGCCAGCAGTCGCCCTGACAGAGAGACCCAGTACTTC. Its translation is CASSRPDRETQYF.

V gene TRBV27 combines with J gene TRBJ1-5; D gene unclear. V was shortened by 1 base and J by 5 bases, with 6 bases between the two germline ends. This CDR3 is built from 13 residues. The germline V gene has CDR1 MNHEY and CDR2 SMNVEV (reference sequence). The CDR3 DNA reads TGTGCCAGCAGTTTATTGGGCGATCAGCCCCAGCATTTT. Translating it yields CASSLLGDQPQHF.

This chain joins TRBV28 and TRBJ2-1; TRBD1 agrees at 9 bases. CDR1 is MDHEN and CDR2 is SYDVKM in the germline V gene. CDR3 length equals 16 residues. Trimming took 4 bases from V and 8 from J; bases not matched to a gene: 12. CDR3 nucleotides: TGTGCCAGCAGTTCGCCGCCGGGACAGGGTAATGATGAGCAGTTCTTC. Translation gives CASSSPPGQGNDEQFF.

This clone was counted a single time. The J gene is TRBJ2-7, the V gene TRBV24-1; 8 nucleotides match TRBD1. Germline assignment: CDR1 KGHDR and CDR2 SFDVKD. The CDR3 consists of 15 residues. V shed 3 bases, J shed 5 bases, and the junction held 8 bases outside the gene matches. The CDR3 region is CATSDPKGQAHEQYF. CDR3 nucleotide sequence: TGTGCCACCAGTGATCCGAAGGGACAGGCCCACGAGCAGTACTTC.

This chain's CDR3 is CASSERGNSYNEQFF. The CDR3 DNA reads as TGTGCCAGCAGTGAGCGGGGAAACTCCTACAATGAGCAGTTCTTC. The chain couples TRBV2 to TRBJ2-1; a possible D gene is TRBD2 (6 bases). The V gene lost 3 bases and the J gene lost 0 bases, with 9 bases spanning the gap. CDR1 is SNHLY, CDR2 FYNNEI, per germline. There are 15 residues in the CDR3.

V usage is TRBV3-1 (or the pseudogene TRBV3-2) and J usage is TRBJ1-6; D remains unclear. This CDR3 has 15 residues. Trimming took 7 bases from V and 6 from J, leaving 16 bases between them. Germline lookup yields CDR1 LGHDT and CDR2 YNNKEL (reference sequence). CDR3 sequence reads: CASTLGEVRNSPLHF. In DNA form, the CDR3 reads TGTGCCAGCACTCTCGGGGAGGTTCGTAATTCACCCCTCCACTTT.

In DNA form, the CDR3 reads TGCGCCAGCAGCCAAGTGACGACTAGCACAGATACGCAGTATTTT. Translation: CASSQVTTSTDTQYF. The gene calls are TRBV4-1 and TRBJ2-3; no clear D. V dropped 1 base and J dropped 0 bases, with 8 bases sitting between them. The CDR3 loop spans 15 amino acids. CDR1 is MGHRA and CDR2 is YSYEKL in the germline V gene.